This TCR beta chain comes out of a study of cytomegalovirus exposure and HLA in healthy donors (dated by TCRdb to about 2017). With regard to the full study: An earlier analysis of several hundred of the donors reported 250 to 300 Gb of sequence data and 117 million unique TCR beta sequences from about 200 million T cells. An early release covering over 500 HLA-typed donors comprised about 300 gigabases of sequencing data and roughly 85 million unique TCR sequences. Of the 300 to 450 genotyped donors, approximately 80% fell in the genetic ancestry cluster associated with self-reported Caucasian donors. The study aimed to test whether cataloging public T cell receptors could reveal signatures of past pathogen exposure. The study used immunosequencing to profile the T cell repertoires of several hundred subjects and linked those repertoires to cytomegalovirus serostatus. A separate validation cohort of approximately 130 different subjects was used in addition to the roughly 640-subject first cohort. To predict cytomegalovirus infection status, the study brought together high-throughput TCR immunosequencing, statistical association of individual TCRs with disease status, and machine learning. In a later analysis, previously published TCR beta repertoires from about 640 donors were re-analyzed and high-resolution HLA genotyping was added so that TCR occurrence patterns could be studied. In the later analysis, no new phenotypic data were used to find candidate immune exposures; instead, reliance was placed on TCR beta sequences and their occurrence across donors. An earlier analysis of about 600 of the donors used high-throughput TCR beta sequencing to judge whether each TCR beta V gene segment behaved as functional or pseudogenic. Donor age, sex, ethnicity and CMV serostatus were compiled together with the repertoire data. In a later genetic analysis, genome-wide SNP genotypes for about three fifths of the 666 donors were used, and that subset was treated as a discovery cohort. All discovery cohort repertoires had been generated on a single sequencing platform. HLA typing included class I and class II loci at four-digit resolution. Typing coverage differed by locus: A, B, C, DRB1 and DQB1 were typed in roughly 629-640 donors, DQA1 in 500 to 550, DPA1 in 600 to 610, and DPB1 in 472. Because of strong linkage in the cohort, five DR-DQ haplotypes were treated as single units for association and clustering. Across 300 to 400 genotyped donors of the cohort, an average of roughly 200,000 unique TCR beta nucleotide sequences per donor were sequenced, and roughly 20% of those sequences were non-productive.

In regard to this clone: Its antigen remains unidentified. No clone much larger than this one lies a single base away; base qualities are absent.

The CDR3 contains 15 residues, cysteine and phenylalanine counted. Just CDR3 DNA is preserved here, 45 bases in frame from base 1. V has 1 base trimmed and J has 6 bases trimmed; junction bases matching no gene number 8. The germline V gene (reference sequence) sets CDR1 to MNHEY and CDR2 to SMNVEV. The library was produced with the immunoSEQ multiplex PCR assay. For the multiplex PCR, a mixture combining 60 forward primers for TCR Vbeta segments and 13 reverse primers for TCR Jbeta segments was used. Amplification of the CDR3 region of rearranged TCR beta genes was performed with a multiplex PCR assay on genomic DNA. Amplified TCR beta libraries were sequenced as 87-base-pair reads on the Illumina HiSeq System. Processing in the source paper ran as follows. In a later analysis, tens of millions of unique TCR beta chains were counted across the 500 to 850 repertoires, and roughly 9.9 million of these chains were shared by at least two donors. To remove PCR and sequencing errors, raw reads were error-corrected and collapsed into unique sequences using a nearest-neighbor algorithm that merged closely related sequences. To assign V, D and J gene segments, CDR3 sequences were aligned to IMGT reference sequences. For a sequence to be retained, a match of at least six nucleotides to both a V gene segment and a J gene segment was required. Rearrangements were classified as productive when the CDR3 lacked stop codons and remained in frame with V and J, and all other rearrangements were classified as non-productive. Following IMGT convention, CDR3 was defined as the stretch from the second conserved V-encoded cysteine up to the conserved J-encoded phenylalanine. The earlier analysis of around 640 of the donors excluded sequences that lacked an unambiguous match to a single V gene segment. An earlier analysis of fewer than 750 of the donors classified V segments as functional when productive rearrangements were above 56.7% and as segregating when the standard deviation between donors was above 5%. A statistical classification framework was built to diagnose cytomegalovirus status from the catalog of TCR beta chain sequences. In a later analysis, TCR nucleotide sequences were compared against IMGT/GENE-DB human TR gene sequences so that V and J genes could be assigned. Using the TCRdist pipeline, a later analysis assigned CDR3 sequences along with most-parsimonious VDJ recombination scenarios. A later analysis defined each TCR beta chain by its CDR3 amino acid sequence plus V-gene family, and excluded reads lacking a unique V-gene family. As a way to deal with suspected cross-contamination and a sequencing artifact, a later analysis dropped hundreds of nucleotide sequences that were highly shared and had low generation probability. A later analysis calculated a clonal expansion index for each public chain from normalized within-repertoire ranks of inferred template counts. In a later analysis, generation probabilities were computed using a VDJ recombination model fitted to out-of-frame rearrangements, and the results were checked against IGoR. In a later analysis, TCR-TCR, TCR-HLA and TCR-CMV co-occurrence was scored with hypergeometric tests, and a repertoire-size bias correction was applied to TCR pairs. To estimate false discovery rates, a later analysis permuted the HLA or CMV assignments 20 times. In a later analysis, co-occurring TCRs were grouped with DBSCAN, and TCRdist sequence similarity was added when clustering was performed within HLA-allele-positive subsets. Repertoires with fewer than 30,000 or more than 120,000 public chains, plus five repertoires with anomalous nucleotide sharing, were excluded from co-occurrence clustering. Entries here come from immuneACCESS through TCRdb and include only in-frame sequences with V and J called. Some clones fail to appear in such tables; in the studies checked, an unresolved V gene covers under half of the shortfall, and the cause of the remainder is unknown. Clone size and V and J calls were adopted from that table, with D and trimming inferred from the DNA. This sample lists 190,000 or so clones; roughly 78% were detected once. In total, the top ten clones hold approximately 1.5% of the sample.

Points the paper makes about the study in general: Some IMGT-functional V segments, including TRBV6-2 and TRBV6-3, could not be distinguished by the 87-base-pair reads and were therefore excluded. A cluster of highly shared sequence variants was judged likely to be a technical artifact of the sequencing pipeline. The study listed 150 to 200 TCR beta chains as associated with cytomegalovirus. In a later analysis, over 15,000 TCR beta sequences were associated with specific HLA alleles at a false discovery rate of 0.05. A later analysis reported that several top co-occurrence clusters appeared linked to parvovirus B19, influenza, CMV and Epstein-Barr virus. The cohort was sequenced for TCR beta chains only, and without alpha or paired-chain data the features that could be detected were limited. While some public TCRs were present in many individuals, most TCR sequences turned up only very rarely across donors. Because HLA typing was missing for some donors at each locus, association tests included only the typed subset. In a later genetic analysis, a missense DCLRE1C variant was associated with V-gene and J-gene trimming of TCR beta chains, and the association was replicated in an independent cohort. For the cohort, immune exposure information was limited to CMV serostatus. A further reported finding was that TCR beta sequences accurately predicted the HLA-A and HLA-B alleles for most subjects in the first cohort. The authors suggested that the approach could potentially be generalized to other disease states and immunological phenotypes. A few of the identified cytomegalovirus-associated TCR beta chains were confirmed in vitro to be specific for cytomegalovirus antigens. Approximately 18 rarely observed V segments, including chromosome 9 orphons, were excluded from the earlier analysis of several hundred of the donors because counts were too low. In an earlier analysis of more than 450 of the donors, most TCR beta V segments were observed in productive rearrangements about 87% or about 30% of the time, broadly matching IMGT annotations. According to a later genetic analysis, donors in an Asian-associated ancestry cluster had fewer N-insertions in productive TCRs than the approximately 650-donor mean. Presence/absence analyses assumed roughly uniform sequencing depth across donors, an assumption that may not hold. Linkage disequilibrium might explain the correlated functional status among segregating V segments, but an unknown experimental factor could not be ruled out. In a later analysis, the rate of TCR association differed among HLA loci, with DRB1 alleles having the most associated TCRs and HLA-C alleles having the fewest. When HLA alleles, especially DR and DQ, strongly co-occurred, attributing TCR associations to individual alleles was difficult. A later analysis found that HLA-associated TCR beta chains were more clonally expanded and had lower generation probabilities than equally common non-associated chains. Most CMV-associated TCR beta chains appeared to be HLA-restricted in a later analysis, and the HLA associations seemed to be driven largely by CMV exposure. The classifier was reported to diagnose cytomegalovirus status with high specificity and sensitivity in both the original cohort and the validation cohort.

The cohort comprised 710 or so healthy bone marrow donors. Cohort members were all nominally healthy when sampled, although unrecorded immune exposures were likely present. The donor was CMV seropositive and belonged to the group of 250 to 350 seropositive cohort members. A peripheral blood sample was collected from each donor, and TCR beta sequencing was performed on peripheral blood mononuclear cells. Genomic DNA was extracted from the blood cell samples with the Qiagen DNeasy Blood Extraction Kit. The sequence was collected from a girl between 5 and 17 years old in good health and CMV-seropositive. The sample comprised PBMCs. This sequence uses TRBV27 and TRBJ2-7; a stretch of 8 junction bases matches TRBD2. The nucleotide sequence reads TGTGCCAGCAGTTTATGGCCAGCGGGGGAGGGCGAGCAGTACTTC. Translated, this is CASSLWPAGEGEQYF.